The present T cell receptor (beta chain) was sequenced within a study of blood T cell repertoires in COVID-19. Study-wide context: Nucleic acid was either cDNA or gDNA, and it came from T cells, B-cell-depleted T cells, or PBMCs.

Those who participated ranged in age from about 18 to 89 years and resided in about two dozen US areas. The repertoire was sequenced with immunoSEQ multiplex PCR; TCRdb's copy has only in-frame clones and lacks some. This sample yields 250,000 to 300,000 clones, of which roughly 88% are seen a single time; 0.75% to 1% belongs to the top ten. This TCR was sampled from a woman in her 30s who had recovered from COVID-19. The sequencing sample was made of PBMCs or T cells enriched from blood (not recorded which).

CDR3 residues: CASSQITGQDREVNQPQHF. CDR3 coding DNA: TGTGCCAGCAGCCAGATTACCGGACAGGATAGGGAGGTCAATCAGCCCCAGCATTTT. V and J are TRBV5-5 and TRBJ1-5, with 7 bases matching TRBD1. The CDR3 extends over 19 amino acids. With V trimmed by 4 bases and J by 3 bases, 19 bases remained unmatched. CDR1 is SGHKS, CDR2 YYEKEE, per germline (reference sequence).